The 15 T cell receptor beta chains reported below all come from one sample, sequenced in a study of cytomegalovirus exposure and HLA in healthy donors. This PCR relied on a set of 60 Vbeta primers and 13 Jbeta primers. Method: immunoSEQ multiplex PCR; TCRdb's copy keeps in-frame clones and lacks some. The sample contains roughly 280,000 clones, roughly two thirds of which appear only once. The sample taken for sequencing was PBMCs. These receptors were taken from a female donor in good health and CMV-seronegative.

CDR3 protein: CASSRLVGARSNQPQHF. Written as DNA, the CDR3 is TGTGCCAGCAGCCGTCTCGTAGGGGCTCGGAGCAATCAGCCCCAGCATTTT. The chain recombines TRBV2 with TRBJ1-5; possible D gene TRBD1, 5 bases. The CDR3 totals 17 residues. CDR1 is SNHLY, CDR2 FYNNEI, per germline. Between the trimmed V and J ends, which lost 6 bases and 1 base, there was a span of 19 bases.

The chain couples TRBV29-1 to TRBJ2-7; D gene ambiguous. The V gene's germline CDR1 is SQVTM and CDR2 ANQGSEA. CDR3 length: 13 amino acids. Deletions cut 5 bases from V and 3 bases from J, with 14 bases between. DNA of the CDR3: TGCAGCGTTCGGGTACGCGGAGACTACGAGCAGTACTTC. Its protein product is CSVRVRGDYEQYF.

V is TRBV14 and J is TRBJ2-7; no clear D. Deletions cut 0 bases from V and 3 bases from J, with 12 bases between. The CDR3 sequence is 15 residues long. Germline V lookup: CDR1 SGHDN, CDR2 FVKESK. The CDR3 DNA sequence: TGTGCCAGCAGCCAAGATCGGGTCCCGTACTACGAGCAGTACTTC. It codes for CASSQDRVPYYEQYF.

The chain carries TRBV5-6 and TRBJ2-5, with 9 bases matching TRBD1. Germline lookup yields CDR1 SGHDT and CDR2 YYEEEE. The CDR3 length is 16 residues. V trimming: 4 bases; J trimming: 2 bases; junction bases outside the gene matches: 9. CDR3 in amino acids: CASSLQGARRQETQYF. In nucleotides, the CDR3 is TGTGCCAGCAGCCTACAGGGGGCTCGCCGGCAAGAGACCCAGTACTTC.

The chain employs TRBV6-1 and TRBJ2-1; 7 bases agree with TRBD2. Germline values: CDR1 MNHNS, CDR2 SASEGT. The CDR3 is 15 amino acids. The V and J ends lost 1 base and 6 bases, in that order; junction bases with no gene match: 6. This CDR3 reads CASSEVTSRPNEQFF. The CDR3 nucleotides read TGTGCCAGCAGTGAAGTGACTAGCAGGCCCAATGAGCAGTTCTTC.

The chain links TRBV6-1 to TRBJ2-7, with 9 bases aligning to TRBD2. The CDR3 extends over 15 amino acids. With 5 bases clipped from V and 3 bases from J, the junction kept 8 bases outside the gene matches. Germline V gene sequence: CDR1 MNHNS, CDR2 SASEGT. Here the CDR3 reads CASSLTGTSSYEQYF. The DNA for the CDR3 is TGTGCCAGCAGTTTAACCGGGACTAGCAGCTACGAGCAGTACTTC.

The chain combines TRBV5-1 with TRBJ1-2; D uncertain. The V end was cut by 2 bases, the J end by 2 bases, with 7 bases between. The CDR3 totals 13 residues. The germline V gene encodes CDR1 SGHRS and CDR2 YFSETQ. The CDR3 region is CASSLAINYGYTF. The CDR3 nucleotides are TGCGCCAGCAGCTTAGCTATAAACTATGGCTACACCTTC.

This clone was recorded once. V gene TRBV18 combines with J gene TRBJ2-7; 8 nucleotides align to TRBD2. V lost 3 bases and J lost 2; bases outside the gene matches: 6. Germline-derived CDR1 and CDR2 are KGHSH and LQKENI. The CDR3 has 15 amino acids. Written as DNA, the CDR3 is TGTGCCAGCTCACCGTCGGCGGGGGGTCCCTACGAGCAGTACTTC. This gives the protein CASSPSAGGPYEQYF.

The V call is TRBV5-6, the J call TRBJ1-4; the match to TRBD1 covers 11 bases. CDR1 and CDR2 from the germline V gene are SGHDT and YYEEEE. The CDR3 is made up of 16 amino acids. Unmatched junction bases numbered 8, after V lost 5 bases and J lost 5 bases. The CDR3 loop is CASRTSRDRGNEKLFF. The CDR3 region has the DNA TGTGCCAGCAGAACCTCCCGGGACAGGGGGAATGAAAAACTGTTTTTT.

V is TRBV7-9 and J is TRBJ2-7; 8 bases match TRBD1. V lost 1 base and J lost 4; bases outside the gene matches: 3. Germline V gene lookup returns CDR1 SEHNR and CDR2 FQNEAQ (reference sequence). This CDR3 region has 14 residues. Written as DNA, the CDR3 is TGTGCCAGCAGCTTAGGAGGACAGGGATACGAGCAGTACTTC. Its translation: CASSLGGQGYEQYF.

This clone was seen only a few times. This chain joins TRBV5-1 and TRBJ1-1; D ambiguous. This CDR3 spans 14 amino acids. Deletions cut 1 base from V and 6 bases from J, with 13 bases between. The germline CDR1 and CDR2 sequences are SGHRS and YFSETQ. This chain's CDR3 is CASSLSVLGPEAFF. CDR3 DNA: TGCGCCAGCAGCTTGTCGGTGCTAGGCCCTGAAGCTTTCTTT. Full variable domain (missing parts from reference TRBV5-1 and TRBJ1-1): KAGVTQTPRYLIKTRGQQVTLSCSPISGHRSVSWYQQTPGQGLQFLFEYFSETQRNKGNFPGRFSGRQFSNSRSEMNVSTLELGDSALYLCASSLSVLGPEAFFGQGTRLTVV.

J is TRBJ2-5 and V is TRBV2; TRBD1 aligns across 12 bases. The J call may be incorrect, as the DNA end agrees better with TRBJ2-7. Looked up from germline, CDR1 is SNHLY and CDR2 is FYNNEI. The CDR3 consists of 15 residues. This CDR3 reads CASSELGTGGDEQYF. CDR3 coding DNA: TGTGCCAGCAGTGAACTTGGGACAGGGGGCGACGAGCAGTACTTC.

The CDR3 is CASSLQGQGQETQYF. As DNA, the CDR3 is TGTGCCAGCAGTTTGCAGGGACAGGGGCAAGAGACCCAGTACTTC. The chain joins TRBV28 to TRBJ2-5; TRBD1 matches at 10 bases. V lost 3 bases and J lost 2; bases outside the gene matches: 3. Germline CDR1 is MDHEN and CDR2 is SYDVKM. The CDR3 consists of 15 residues.

The J gene is TRBJ2-1, the V gene TRBV5-6; D remains unclear. The germline V gene encodes CDR1 SGHDT and CDR2 YYEEEE. The CDR3 runs 17 residues. With 2 bases removed from V and 10 bases from J, the gap between germline ends came to 25 bases. The CDR3 loop is CASSLGPEVRSLREQFF. CDR3 sequence (DNA): TGTGCCAGCAGCTTAGGCCCCGAGGTGAGGTCTCTAAGGGAGCAGTTCTTC.

This clone was recorded a few times. This chain uses TRBV18 with TRBJ1-2; D is unclear. Trimming removed 6 bases at V and 2 bases at J, with 16 bases between. The CDR3 is 15 residues long. CDR1 is KGHSH, CDR2 LQKENI, per germline. CDR3 DNA sequence: TGTGCCAGCTCCGAAGTCAGGCCAACAAACTATGGCTACACCTTC. It yields the protein CASSEVRPTNYGYTF.